This passage covers 26 T cell receptor beta chains from one sample sequenced in a study of blood T cells in healthy people across ages (dated by TCRdb to the mid-2010s). Libraries came from 5' RACE. Sequencing relied on an Illumina HiSeq 2500. A second PCR of about 6 to 11 cycles was performed with a sample-barcoded 5' primer and a J-beta primer mix. TCRdb passed the public sequencing reads through fastp at Q25 and MiXCR, retaining productive beta sequences. CDR3 protein sequences are deduplicated, and each keeps its most common genes and DNA. This sample comprises over a million distinct CDR3 sequences, approximately 43% of them detected only once. The ten biggest clones cover approximately 4.1% of the sample. The specimen sequenced was blood. Source of these receptors: a woman between 18 and 30 years old in good health.

CDR3 amino acids: CASRPYRTSGKNEQFF. CDR3 coding DNA: TGTGCCAGCAGACCATACAGGACTAGCGGAAAAAATGAGCAGTTCTTC. V and J are TRBV6-2 or TRBV6-3 and TRBJ2-1; 10 bases map to TRBD2. The CDR3 spans 16 residues. Trimming at V came to 6 bases and at J to 7 bases, leaving 12 bases not matched to a gene. Germline V gene sequence: CDR1 MNHEY, CDR2 SVGEGT.

This clonotype was seen a handful of times. V and J are TRBV6-2 or TRBV6-3 and TRBJ2-3; 14 nucleotides align to TRBD2. The V segment lost 6 bases and the J segment 6 bases; nucleotides outside the gene matches: 11. The germline gives CDR1 MNHEY, CDR2 SVGEGT. CDR3 length: 17 amino acids. The CDR3 is CASRPRLAGGQLDTQYF. For the CDR3, the DNA is TGTGCCAGCAGACCAAGACTAGCGGGAGGGCAGTTGGATACGCAGTATTTT.

The V gene is TRBV7-9, the J gene TRBJ1-6, with TRBD1 matching over 8 bases. V shed 2 bases, J shed 7 bases, and the junction held 4 bases outside the gene matches. This CDR3 has 15 amino acids. Germline V gene lookup returns CDR1 SEHNR and CDR2 FQNEAQ (reference sequence). The CDR3 region has the DNA TGTGCCAGCAGCTTAATGGGACAGGCCAATTCACCCCTCCACTTT. It translates to CASSLMGQANSPLHF.

V usage is TRBV20-1 and J usage is TRBJ2-3; the D is unclear. The length of the CDR3 is 13 residues. The germline V and J ends were trimmed by 4 bases and 0 bases, with 8 bases remaining between them. The germline V gene has CDR1 DFQATT and CDR2 SNEGSKA (reference sequence). In DNA, the CDR3 is TGCAGTGCTACCGCGACAAGCACAGATACGCAGTATTTT. This codes for CSATATSTDTQYF.

This chain connects TRBV4-1 to TRBJ1-3; D is unresolved. Germline values: CDR1 MGHRA, CDR2 YSYEKL. The CDR3 runs to 16 residues. Trimming pared 3 bases from V and 1 base from J, leaving 13 bases between. The CDR3 DNA is TGCGCCAGCAGCCAGCCGACACGATATTCTGGAAACACCATATATTTT. Its protein is CASSQPTRYSGNTIYF.

About this clonotype: Germline is not matched at one junction end, which may reflect a read error. The chain uses TRBV9 and TRBJ2-1; weak D call: TRBD2 (5 bases). Germline V gene data show CDR1 as SGDLS and CDR2 as YYNGEE. The CDR3 has 14 amino acids. CDR3: CASSVDSGYNERFF. CDR3 bases: TGTGCCAGCAGCGTAGACTCGGGGTACAATGAGCGGTTCTTC.

The gene calls are TRBV6-2 or TRBV6-3 and TRBJ1-1; D remains ambiguous. Trimming left V 4 bases short and J 0 bases short, with 9 bases between. The CDR3 extends over 14 amino acids. The germline gives CDR1 MNHEY, CDR2 SVGEGT. For the CDR3, the DNA is TGTGCCAGCAGTTGGATCGGGCTGAACACTGAAGCTTTCTTT. It specifies CASSWIGLNTEAFF.

The chain carries TRBV6-2 or TRBV6-3 and TRBJ2-2; D unresolved. The V gene's germline CDR1 is MNHEY and CDR2 SVGEGT. The CDR3 is 13 residues long. Trimming left V 6 bases short and J 3 bases short, with 8 bases between. The CDR3 DNA sequence: TGTGCCAGCAGAGGTCATCACACCGGGGAGCTGTTTTTT. Its translation: CASRGHHTGELFF.

The chain recombines TRBV4-3 with TRBJ2-1, with D perhaps matching TRBD2 (6 bases). Trimming left V 0 bases short and J 3 bases short, with 12 bases between. CDR1 and CDR2 (germline): LGHNA, YSLEER. CDR3 length: 16 residues. The CDR3, as DNA: TGCGCCAGCAGCCAAGATTCGAGGGACTTCTACAATGAGCAGTTCTTC. Its protein is CASSQDSRDFYNEQFF.

The chain has TRBV15 and TRBJ2-5; D not certain. The DNA end favors TRBJ2-7, so the J call may be wrong. In germline, CDR1 is LNHNV, CDR2 YYDKDF (reference sequence). The CDR3 runs 14 residues. CDR3 DNA: TGTGCCACCAGCAGAAGACCGTACACCTACGAGCAGTACTTC. Encoded protein: CATSRRPYTYEQYF.

The chain employs TRBV7-9 and TRBJ2-7, with unresolved D. The J call may not be correct, given that the DNA end is closer to TRBJ2-5. Per germline, CDR1 SEHNR and CDR2 FQNEAQ (reference sequence). The CDR3 contains 15 residues. The CDR3 sequence: CASSSAPVQLKTQYF. The CDR3 DNA is TGTGCCAGCAGCTCTGCGCCCGTCCAGCTGAAGACCCAGTACTTC.

V is TRBV12-5 and J is TRBJ1-1; tentatively, D is TRBD1 (6 bases). CDR1 and CDR2 from the germline V gene are LGHNT and FRNRAP. This CDR3 region has 16 residues. V lost 0 bases, J lost 1 base, and 12 bases lay in between. CDR3 DNA: TGTGCTAGTGGTTTGGTTTCAGGGGACCCGAACACTGAAGCTTTCTTT. Residues: CASGLVSGDPNTEAFF.

This chain connects TRBV4-1 to TRBJ1-1; D is possibly TRBD1 (6 bases). The ends were cut back, 4 bases at V and 5 bases at J, with 14 bases in the middle. In germline, CDR1 is MGHRA, CDR2 YSYEKL. This CDR3 region has 14 residues. The CDR3 protein is CASSRRGGGTEAFF. The DNA for the CDR3 is TGCGCCAGCAGCCGCCGCGGAGGGGGAACTGAAGCTTTCTTT.

This chain connects TRBV30 to TRBJ1-2; D remains unclear. The CDR3 totals 11 residues. Trimming cost V 0 bases and J 5 bases, with 4 bases left between them. Germline values: CDR1 GTSNPN, CDR2 SVGIG (reference sequence). CDR3 bases: TGTGCCTGGAGTGTGGGGTATGGCTACACCTTC. Translating it yields CAWSVGYGYTF.

In its sample, this clonotype was seen a few times. This chain links TRBV5-1 with TRBJ2-4; D gene uncertain. Trimming pared 0 bases from V and 1 base from J, leaving 8 bases between. This CDR3 is built from 15 residues. CDR1 is SGHRS, CDR2 YFSETQ, per germline. The CDR3: CASSLGYGAKNIQYF. The CDR3 coding sequence is TGCGCCAGCAGCTTGGGGTATGGGGCCAAAAACATTCAGTACTTC. The entire variable domain, with the rest obtained from reference TRBV5-1 and TRBJ2-4, is as follows: KAGVTQTPRYLIKTRGQQVTLSCSPISGHRSVSWYQQTPGQGLQFLFEYFSETQRNKGNFPGRFSGRQFSNSRSEMNVSTLELGDSALYLCASSLGYGAKNIQYFGAGTRLSVL.

V is TRBV4-1 and J is TRBJ2-1, with 7 bases lining up with TRBD2. The junction had 9 bases not matched to a gene; V was cut back by 2 bases and J by 8 bases. This CDR3 has 15 amino acids. Germline loops: CDR1 MGHRA, CDR2 YSYEKL. CDR3 sequence reads: CASSQRTSSPHEQFF. The CDR3 DNA reads TGCGCCAGCAGCCAAAGGACTAGTAGTCCCCATGAGCAGTTCTTC.

Only a few counts were recorded for this clonotype. The chain uses TRBV12-3 or TRBV12-4 and TRBJ1-1; D not certain. V lost 1 base and J lost 4, with 13 bases in between. CDR3 length equals 15 residues. The CDR3 bases are TGTGCCAGCAGTTTAGTTCGAGGGTTTACCACTGAAGCTTTCTTT. It codes for CASSLVRGFTTEAFF.

This chain joins TRBV6-5 and TRBJ1-1; 9 bases are a match to TRBD1. The junction had 7 bases not matched to a gene; V was cut back by 4 bases and J by 1 base. Germline values: CDR1 MNHEY, CDR2 SVGAGI. The CDR3 contains 16 residues. CDR3 in amino acids: CASSLTRQGGNTEAFF. In DNA form, the CDR3 reads TGTGCCAGCAGTTTGACACGACAGGGGGGGAACACTGAAGCTTTCTTT.

J is TRBJ1-2 and V is TRBV6-5, with 10 bases identical to TRBD1. J lost 6 bases, V lost 2 bases, and 9 bases had no gene match. The CDR3 is 16 residues long. The germline gives CDR1 MNHEY, CDR2 SVGAGI. CDR3 sequence: CASSYGGWGTGDGYTF. The CDR3 coding sequence is TGTGCCAGCAGTTACGGCGGTTGGGGGACAGGGGATGGCTACACCTTC.

This clonotype was picked up a small number of times. The chain recombines TRBV12-3 or TRBV12-4 with TRBJ1-4; D is uncertain. The V gene lost 4 bases and the J gene lost 7 bases, with 10 bases spanning the gap. The CDR3 consists of 13 residues. CDR3 nucleotide sequence: TGTGCCAGCAGTTCGGCAGAACCTGAAAAACTGTTTTTT. This encodes CASSSAEPEKLFF.

The J gene is TRBJ2-7, the V gene TRBV12-3 or TRBV12-4; TRBD1 matches 7 bases. The V gene end was trimmed by 6 bases and the J gene end by 2 bases; junction bases not matched to a gene: 7. This CDR3 is 14 amino acids long. The CDR3 reads CASSPDRVTYEQYF. CDR3 DNA: TGTGCCAGCAGCCCCGACAGGGTTACCTACGAGCAGTACTTC.

The genes are TRBV10-3 and TRBJ2-3; D gene unclear. The germline V gene has CDR1 ENHRY and CDR2 SYGVKD. This CDR3 is 12 amino acids long. V was clipped by 5 bases and J by 0 bases, with 3 bases between them. CDR3 loop: CAISTSTDTQYF. The CDR3 nucleotides are TGTGCCATCAGTACTAGCACAGATACGCAGTATTTT.

The J gene is TRBJ1-1, the V gene TRBV3-1, with unresolved D. The V end lost 6 bases, the J end lost 0 bases, and 20 bases lay between the germline ends. Looked up from germline, CDR1 is LGHDT and CDR2 is YNNKEL (reference sequence). The CDR3 is 17 residues long. The CDR3 coding sequence is TGTGCCAGCAGTGAAAGAGGTCCAGGCCCCATGAACACTGAAGCTTTCTTT. As protein: CASSERGPGPMNTEAFF.

This clonotype was seen only a few times. The chain links TRBV7-9 to TRBJ1-1; no clear D gene. The CDR3 is 15 residues long. Per germline, CDR1 SEHNR and CDR2 FQNEAQ (reference sequence). Trimming stripped 5 bases from V and 1 base from J, with 14 bases between. The CDR3 nucleotides read TGTGCCAGCAGCGGAGATTGGCACGGGAACACTGAAGCTTTCTTT. This codes for CASSGDWHGNTEAFF.

This clonotype occurred a few times. The chain uses TRBV7-2 and TRBJ2-1; the match to TRBD2 covers 7 bases. This CDR3 region has 12 residues. In germline, CDR1 is SGHTA, CDR2 FQGNSA. Trimming removed 3 bases from V and 10 bases from J; junction bases left unmatched: 3. In DNA form, the CDR3 reads TGTGCCAGCAGCTTCCAAGCGGGAGAGCAGTTCTTC. It codes for CASSFQAGEQFF.

The chain has TRBV14 and TRBJ2-7; 12 bases align to TRBD2. The CDR3 consists of 16 residues. Germline V lookup: CDR1 SGHDN, CDR2 FVKESK. The V gene end was trimmed by 4 bases and the J gene end by 7 bases; junction bases not matched to a gene: 11. The CDR3 DNA reads as TGTGCCAGCAGCCGCCTTGGACTAGCGGGATTGAATGAGCAGTACTTC. Residues: CASSRLGLAGLNEQYF.